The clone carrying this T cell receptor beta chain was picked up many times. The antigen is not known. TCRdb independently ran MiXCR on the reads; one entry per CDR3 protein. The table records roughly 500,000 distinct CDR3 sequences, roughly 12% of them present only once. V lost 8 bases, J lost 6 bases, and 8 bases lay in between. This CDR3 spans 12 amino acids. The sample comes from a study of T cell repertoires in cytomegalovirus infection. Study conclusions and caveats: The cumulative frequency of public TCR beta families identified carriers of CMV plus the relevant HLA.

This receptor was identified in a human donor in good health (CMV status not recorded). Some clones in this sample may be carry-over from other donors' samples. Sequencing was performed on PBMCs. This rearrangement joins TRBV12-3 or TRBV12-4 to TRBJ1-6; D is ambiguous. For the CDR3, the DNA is TGTGCCAGCGGGCCCCCTAATTCACCCCTCCACTTT. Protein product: CASGPPNSPLHF.